A single sample gave rise to the 18 T cell receptor beta chains below, sequenced in a study of blood T cell repertoires in COVID-19. The repertoire was sequenced with immunoSEQ multiplex PCR; TCRdb's copy has only in-frame clones and lacks some. This sample has 400,000 or so clones; about 87% occur once, and the top ten carry around 3%. The sequenced sample was peripheral blood. The source is a human donor in a cohort sampled during active COVID-19.

V is TRBV5-6 and J is TRBJ1-6; a weak D match, TRBD1 (6 bases). V was pared by 3 bases and J by 10 bases, with 20 bases between. Germline CDR1 and CDR2: SGHDT and YYEEEE. The CDR3 sequence is 16 residues long. The CDR3 sequence: CASSSRSGTLRSPLHF. For the CDR3, the DNA is TGTGCCAGCAGCTCCCGCTCCGGGACACTAAGGTCACCCCTCCACTTT.

J is TRBJ2-7 and V is TRBV28; D remains ambiguous. This CDR3 contains 13 residues. CDR1 is MDHEN and CDR2 is SYDVKM in the germline V gene. V was trimmed by 2 bases and J by 2 bases, leaving 7 bases between them. The CDR3 spells CASSLQYPYEQYF. CDR3 DNA: TGTGCCAGCAGTTTACAGTATCCCTACGAGCAGTACTTC.

The chain recombines TRBV5-4 with TRBJ1-1; D is unresolved. Trimming cost V 1 base and J 1 base, with 5 bases left between them. Germline V gives CDR1 SGHNT, CDR2 YYREEE (reference sequence). CDR3 length equals 13 residues. The CDR3 here is CASSLSRNTEAFF. The CDR3 DNA reads TGTGCCAGCAGCTTGTCCAGGAACACTGAAGCTTTCTTT.

The chain carries TRBV6-5 and TRBJ2-7; 8 bases agree with TRBD1. The CDR3 has 14 residues. The germline V gene has CDR1 MNHEY and CDR2 SVGAGI. V lost 5 bases, J lost 0 bases, and 3 bases stayed unmatched. The CDR3 region is CASSLGQGSYEQYF. In nucleotides, the CDR3 is TGTGCCAGCAGTCTAGGACAGGGCTCCTACGAGCAGTACTTC.

The chain has TRBV2 and TRBJ1-2, with a tentative D call TRBD1 (6 bases). V gave up 11 bases and J gave up 4 bases, with 17 bases separating them. CDR1 and CDR2 from the germline V gene are SNHLY and FYNNEI. The CDR3 is made up of 13 amino acids. For the CDR3, the DNA is TGTGCCCCCGGGGGGCCCAGTGGCTATGGCTACACCTTC. This gives the protein CAPGGPSGYGYTF.

The CDR3 loop reads CASSAGQWNTEAFF. The CDR3 DNA sequence: TGTGCCAGCAGCGCGGGACAGTGGAACACTGAAGCTTTCTTT. The V and J genes are TRBV7-9 and TRBJ1-1; 7 nucleotides align to TRBD1. Trimming took 5 bases from V and 1 from J; bases not matched to a gene: 4. CDR1 is SEHNR and CDR2 is FQNEAQ in the germline V gene (reference sequence). The length of the CDR3 is 14 residues. The full variable domain, its missing parts supplied by reference TRBV7-9 and TRBJ1-1, is DTGVSQNPRHKITKRGQNVTFRCDPISEHNRLYWYRQTLGQGPEFLTYFQNEAQLEKSRLLSDRFSAERPKGSFSTLEIQRTEQGDSAMYLCASSAGQWNTEAFFGQGTRLTVV.

The chain joins TRBV7-9 to TRBJ2-3; 8 bases are shared with TRBD2. The CDR3 is 18 residues long. Germline lookup yields CDR1 SEHNR and CDR2 FQNEAQ (reference sequence). Germline trimming cut 0 bases from V and 6 bases from J; bases unmatched to any gene: 14. The CDR3 reads CASSLAFAGTRVGDTQYF. Written as DNA, the CDR3 is TGTGCCAGCAGCTTAGCGTTCGCCGGGACTAGGGTTGGTGATACGCAGTATTTT.

The J gene is TRBJ1-5, the V gene TRBV5-8, with D possibly TRBD1 on 5 matching bases. This CDR3 is 16 amino acids long. CDR1 is SGHTS and CDR2 is YDEGEE in the germline V gene. The V end lost 0 bases, the J end lost 5 bases, and 15 bases lay between the germline ends. The CDR3 reads CASSLAGDGSHQPQHF. For the CDR3, the DNA is TGTGCCAGCAGCTTGGCGGGGGACGGGAGCCATCAGCCCCAGCATTTT.

The gene calls are TRBV12-3 or TRBV12-4 and TRBJ1-2, with D unresolved. This CDR3 has 13 amino acids. Trimming stripped 6 bases from V and 4 bases from J, with 12 bases between. CDR3 loop: CASSLGIPYGYTF. The CDR3 DNA sequence: TGTGCCAGCAGCCTCGGGATCCCCTATGGCTACACCTTC.

The rearrangement joins TRBV5-4 to TRBJ2-5; TRBD2 might be the D (7 bases). The CDR3 spans 14 residues. Germline-derived CDR1 and CDR2 are SGHNT and YYREEE (reference sequence). Deletions cut 0 bases from V and 5 bases from J, with 11 bases between. The CDR3 region has the DNA TGTGCCAGCAGCTTGGGGAGGGGGGGTGAGACCCAGTACTTC. It yields the protein CASSLGRGGETQYF.

The chain employs TRBV5-1 and TRBJ1-1, with D perhaps TRBD1 (6 bases). CDR1 SGHRS and CDR2 YFSETQ come from the germline V gene. With 4 bases removed from V and 5 bases from J, the gap between germline ends came to 21 bases. The CDR3 covers 16 residues. In DNA, the CDR3 is TGCGCCAGCAGCGGATACAGCATCGGCAGGGGAACTGAAGCTTTCTTT. Residues: CASSGYSIGRGTEAFF.

In its sample, this clone was seen once. This chain joins TRBV4-1 and TRBJ2-2, with D maybe TRBD2 (6 bases). V lost 3 bases, J lost 2 bases, and 16 bases lay in between. The germline V gene has CDR1 MGHRA and CDR2 YSYEKL. The CDR3 contains 17 residues. The CDR3 DNA reads TGCGCCAGCAGCCAGGCCGGTGGGCGGGGCAACACCGGGGAGCTGTTTTTT. Protein sequence: CASSQAGGRGNTGELFF.

This clone has more than one count but fewer than ten. The gene calls are TRBV29-1 and TRBJ1-1; D possibly corresponds to TRBD1 (6 bases). V was clipped by 6 bases and J by 1 base, with 15 bases between them. The CDR3 runs 14 residues. From germline, CDR1 is SQVTM and CDR2 ANQGSEA. CDR3 sequence reads: CSVGERTANTEAFF. In DNA, the CDR3 is TGCAGCGTGGGGGAGAGGACAGCGAACACTGAAGCTTTCTTT.

V and J are TRBV6-5 and TRBJ1-2; D is undetermined. CDR1 MNHEY and CDR2 SVGAGI come from the germline V gene. The CDR3 length is 12 residues. V shed 2 bases and J shed 10 bases, with 11 bases lying between them. The CDR3 DNA reads TGTGCCAGCAGTTACAGGGTCCGGGACTACACCTTC. It codes for CASSYRVRDYTF.

This clone has just one count. This chain connects TRBV10-1 to TRBJ2-3; D perhaps matches TRBD2 (6 bases). Germline V gene data show CDR1 as WNHNN and CDR2 as SYGVQD (reference sequence). CDR3 size: 18 residues. V lost 1 base and J 1 base, leaving 18 bases between the germline ends. CDR3 coding DNA: TGCGCCAGCAGTGAGTTGGCTAGCGACACGCAGGGCACAGATACGCAGTATTTT. It codes for CASSELASDTQGTDTQYF.

The chain employs TRBV27 and TRBJ2-3; the match to TRBD1 covers 7 bases. V gave up 1 base and J gave up 0 bases; unmatched junction bases: 4. CDR3 length equals 16 residues. Germline CDR1 reads MNHEY; CDR2 reads SMNVEV (reference sequence). CDR3 DNA: TGTGCCAGCAGTTTATTAGGGGGACAGAGCACAGATACGCAGTATTTT. Translation: CASSLLGGQSTDTQYF.

The chain couples TRBV29-1 to TRBJ1-5, with 8 bases lining up with TRBD1. The CDR3 is made up of 14 amino acids. Germline CDR1 and CDR2: SQVTM and ANQGSEA. Unmatched junction bases numbered 9, after V lost 4 bases and J lost 7 bases. The CDR3 loop reads CSVGGQGFGQPQHF. The CDR3 DNA is TGCAGCGTTGGTGGACAGGGATTCGGACAGCCCCAGCATTTT. The full variable domain, with the rest looked up from reference TRBV29-1 and TRBJ1-5, is SAVISQKPSRDICQRGTSLTIQCQVDSQVTMMFWYRQQPGQSLTLIATANQGSEATYESGFVIDKFPISRPNLTFSTLTVSNMSPEDSSIYLCSVGGQGFGQPQHFGDGTRLSIL.

This CDR3 is CASSLAVFSADTEAFF. CDR3 sequence (DNA): TGTGCCAGCAGCTTAGCCGTATTCTCGGCGGACACTGAAGCTTTCTTT. The V call is TRBV7-2, the J call TRBJ1-1; no clear D gene. V was pared by 0 bases and J by 3 bases, with 14 bases between. Germline CDR1 SGHTA, CDR2 FQGNSA. The CDR3 is 16 residues long.